A selection of T cell receptor beta chains follows, all from one sample in a study of Ad26.COV2.S vaccination and SARS-CoV-2 variants. Only in-frame clones appear in the TCRdb table, and some are missing; sequencing was by immunoSEQ multiplex PCR. This sample yields about half a million clones, of which roughly nine tenths are seen a single time; about 1.5% belongs to the top ten. The sample was peripheral blood, taken in a trial of Ad26.COV2.S vaccine versus placebo. These TCRs come from a person between 18 and 65 years old who received the Ad26.COV2.S COVID-19 vaccine or a placebo. The conserved cysteine and the conserved F or W are not part of the CDR3 here. Not every row has a clone size; where given, it reads once, few, many or a size class.

-,TRBV27,ASSRTGHLSYEQY
-,TRBV7-2,ASSPDGNYGYT
-,TRBV28,ASSLGAGSNYGYT
-,TRBV6-1,ASSERVWDLRPYGYT
-,TRBV5-6,ASTSGGTYEQY
once,TRBV28,ASDATGTGYT
-,TRBV11-2,ASSQGQVMAQH
-,TRBV29-1,SAGCDRGAYEQY
-,TRBV13,ASSTERGGSTDTQY
-,TRBV6-1,ASSEAHRMNTEAF
-,TRBV7-3,ASSLMGSANTGELF
few,TRBV5-5,ASSSLLAKNIQY
-,TRBV5-1,ASSLVLGAGANVLT
-,TRBV7-9,ASSPRDWKNNEQF
-,TRBV5-4,ASRFGQYGYT
once,TRBV30,AWSSRYEQY
-,TRBV6-5,ASSYSTDPYGYT
once,TRBV12-3/TRBV12-4,ASGTPGEKLF
once,TRBV28,ASSLSGTSGSYEQF
few,TRBV15,ATSRGQNNQPQH
-,TRBV14,ASSPAGGYNEQF
-,TRBV5-4,ASSLAGGTNTEAF
-,TRBV28,ASLAGGTIHEQY
-,TRBV29-1,SVLASGNTIY
once,TRBV27,ASGETGKYGYT
-,TRBV2,ASRAGRSSYEQY
-,TRBV18,ASSPGAREKLF
-,TRBV27,ASSFGGQLAF
-,TRBV6-5,ASSYSVQGAYGYT
-,TRBV7-8,ASSLASGPGYT
-,TRBV6-5,ASSFRERGRETQY
once,TRBV4-1,ASSQETAHPNQPQH
-,TRBV30,AWSVSYFNNEQF
-,TRBV9,ASSAGIGTGNQPQH
-,TRBV4-2,ASSQPGTMIYNEQF
-,TRBV11-2,ASSFNNEQY
-,TRBV9,ASSRGFTEAF
-,TRBV9,ASSEQGIGGYT
-,TRBV5-1,ASCNWGERAF
-,TRBV19,ASSILAGAEQF
-,TRBV5-1,ASSLSGRAGQETQY
few,TRBV5-1,ASSFGDRVNTEAF
-,TRBV27,ASSFRDRGSYGYT
-,TRBV5-1,ASSSGVVETQY
-,TRBV18,ASSPNEIAGGTDTQY
-,TRBV3-1/TRBV3-2,ASSQGRGRGNEQF
-,TRBV6-5,ASSLTEMGQPQH
-,TRBV28,ASSLNRASSYEQY
-,TRBV29-1,SVGRGGSDYNEQF
-,TRBV4-2,ASSLPDRGKGAF
-,TRBV27,ASSYLRWDTEAF
-,TRBV11-2,ASSFDGVYGYT
-,TRBV18,ASSPQGDRTQY
-,TRBV2,ASSPMGAGGLAGYT